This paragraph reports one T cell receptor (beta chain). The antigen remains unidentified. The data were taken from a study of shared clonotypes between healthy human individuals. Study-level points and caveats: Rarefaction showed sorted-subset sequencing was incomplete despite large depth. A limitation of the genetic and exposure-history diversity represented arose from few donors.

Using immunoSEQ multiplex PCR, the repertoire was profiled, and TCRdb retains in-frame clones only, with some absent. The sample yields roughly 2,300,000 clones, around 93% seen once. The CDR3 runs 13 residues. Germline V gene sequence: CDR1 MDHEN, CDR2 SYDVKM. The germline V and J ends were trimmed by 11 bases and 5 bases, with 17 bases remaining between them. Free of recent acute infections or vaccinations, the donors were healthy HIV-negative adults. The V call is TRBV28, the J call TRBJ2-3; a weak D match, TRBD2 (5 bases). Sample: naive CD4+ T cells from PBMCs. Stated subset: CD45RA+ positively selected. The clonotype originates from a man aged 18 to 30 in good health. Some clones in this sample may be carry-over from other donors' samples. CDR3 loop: CAAGGHQVDTQYF. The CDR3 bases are TGTGCCGCAGGAGGTCATCAGGTAGATACGCAGTATTTT.